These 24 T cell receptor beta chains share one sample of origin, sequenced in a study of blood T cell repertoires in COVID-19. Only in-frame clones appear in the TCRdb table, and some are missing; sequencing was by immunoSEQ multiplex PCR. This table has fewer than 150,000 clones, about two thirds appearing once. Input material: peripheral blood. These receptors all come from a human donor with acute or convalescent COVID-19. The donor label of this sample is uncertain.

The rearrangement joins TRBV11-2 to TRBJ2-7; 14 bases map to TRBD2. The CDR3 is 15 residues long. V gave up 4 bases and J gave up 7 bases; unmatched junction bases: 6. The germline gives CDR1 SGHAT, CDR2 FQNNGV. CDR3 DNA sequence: TGTGCCAGCAGCTGGACTAGCGGGGGGTCGGGGGAGCAGTACGTC. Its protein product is CASSWTSGGSGEQYV.

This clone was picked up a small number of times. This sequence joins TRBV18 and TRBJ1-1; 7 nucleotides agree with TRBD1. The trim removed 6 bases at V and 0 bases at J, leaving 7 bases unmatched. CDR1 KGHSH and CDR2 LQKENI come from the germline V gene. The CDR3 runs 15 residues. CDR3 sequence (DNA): TGTGCCAGCTCGTCCACAGGGGTAGTGAACACTGAAGCTTTCTTT. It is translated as CASSSTGVVNTEAFF.

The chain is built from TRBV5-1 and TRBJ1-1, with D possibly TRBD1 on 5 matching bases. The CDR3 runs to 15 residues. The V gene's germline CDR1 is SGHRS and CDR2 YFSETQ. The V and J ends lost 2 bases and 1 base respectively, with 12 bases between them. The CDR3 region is CASSLPPTENTEAFF. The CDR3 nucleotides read TGCGCCAGCAGCTTACCCCCGACAGAGAACACTGAAGCTTTCTTT.

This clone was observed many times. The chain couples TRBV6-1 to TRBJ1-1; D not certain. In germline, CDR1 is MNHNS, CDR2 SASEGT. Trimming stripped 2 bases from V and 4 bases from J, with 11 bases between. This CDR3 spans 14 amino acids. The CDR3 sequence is CASSEMSVGTEAFF. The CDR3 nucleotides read TGTGCCAGCAGTGAAATGTCCGTCGGCACTGAAGCTTTCTTT.

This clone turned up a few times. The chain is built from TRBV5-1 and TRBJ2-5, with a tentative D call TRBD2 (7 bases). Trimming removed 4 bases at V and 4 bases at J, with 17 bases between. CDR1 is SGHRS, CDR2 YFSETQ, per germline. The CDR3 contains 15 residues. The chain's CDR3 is CASSRWGGEGETQYF. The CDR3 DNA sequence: TGCGCCAGCAGCCGGTGGGGGGGCGAAGGAGAGACCCAGTACTTC.

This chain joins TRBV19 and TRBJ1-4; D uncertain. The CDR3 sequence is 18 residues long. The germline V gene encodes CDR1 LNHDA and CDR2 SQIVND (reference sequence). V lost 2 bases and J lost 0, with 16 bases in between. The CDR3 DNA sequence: TGTGCCAGTAGTATAAGGATCCTCAGGATTGCAACTAATGAAAAACTGTTTTTT. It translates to CASSIRILRIATNEKLFF.

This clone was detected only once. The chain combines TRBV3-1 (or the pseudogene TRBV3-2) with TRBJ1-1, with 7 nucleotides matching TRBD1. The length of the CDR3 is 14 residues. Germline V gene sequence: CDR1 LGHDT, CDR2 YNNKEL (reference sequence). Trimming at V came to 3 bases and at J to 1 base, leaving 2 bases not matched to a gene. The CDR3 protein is CASSHGTANTEAFF. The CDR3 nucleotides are TGTGCCAGCAGCCATGGGACAGCGAACACTGAAGCTTTCTTT.

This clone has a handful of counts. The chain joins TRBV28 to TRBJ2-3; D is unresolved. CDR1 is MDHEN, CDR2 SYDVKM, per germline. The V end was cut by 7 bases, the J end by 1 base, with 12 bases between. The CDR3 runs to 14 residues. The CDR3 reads CASTLRQGTDTQYF. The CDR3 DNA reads TGTGCCAGCACATTACGCCAGGGCACAGATACGCAGTATTTT.

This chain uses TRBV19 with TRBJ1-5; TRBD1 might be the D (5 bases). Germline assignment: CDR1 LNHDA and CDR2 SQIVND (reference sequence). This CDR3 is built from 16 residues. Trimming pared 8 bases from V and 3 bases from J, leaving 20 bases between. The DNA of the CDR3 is TGTGCCAGTGCCAACGGGGGGATGGGCGACAATCAGCCCCAGCATTTT. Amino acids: CASANGGMGDNQPQHF.

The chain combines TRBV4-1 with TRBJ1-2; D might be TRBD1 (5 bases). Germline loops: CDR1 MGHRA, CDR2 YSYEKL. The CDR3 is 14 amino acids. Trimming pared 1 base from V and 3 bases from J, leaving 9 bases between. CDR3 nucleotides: TGCGCCAGCAGCCAAGTGGGCAGGGACTATGGCTACACCTTC. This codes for CASSQVGRDYGYTF.

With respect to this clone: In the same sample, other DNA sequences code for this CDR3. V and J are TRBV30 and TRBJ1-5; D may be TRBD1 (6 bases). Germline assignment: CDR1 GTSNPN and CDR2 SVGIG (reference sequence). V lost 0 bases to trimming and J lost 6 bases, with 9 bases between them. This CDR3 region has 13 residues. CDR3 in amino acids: CAWSVRDTQPQHF. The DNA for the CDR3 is TGTGCCTGGAGTGTACGGGACACTCAGCCCCAGCATTTT.

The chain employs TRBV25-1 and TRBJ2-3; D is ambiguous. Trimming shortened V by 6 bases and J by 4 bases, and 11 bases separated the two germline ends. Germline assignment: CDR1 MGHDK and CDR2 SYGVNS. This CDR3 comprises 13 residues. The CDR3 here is CASRSGGSDTQYF. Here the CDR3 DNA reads TGTGCCAGCAGGTCTGGTGGCTCAGATACGCAGTATTTT.

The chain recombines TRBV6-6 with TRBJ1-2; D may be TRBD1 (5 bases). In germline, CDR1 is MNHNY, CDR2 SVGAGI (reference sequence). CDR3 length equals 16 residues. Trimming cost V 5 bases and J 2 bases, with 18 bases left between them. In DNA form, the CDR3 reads TGTGCCAGCAGTACCGAAGGCGGGGCGGAAAACTATGGCTACACCTTC. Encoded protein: CASSTEGGAENYGYTF.

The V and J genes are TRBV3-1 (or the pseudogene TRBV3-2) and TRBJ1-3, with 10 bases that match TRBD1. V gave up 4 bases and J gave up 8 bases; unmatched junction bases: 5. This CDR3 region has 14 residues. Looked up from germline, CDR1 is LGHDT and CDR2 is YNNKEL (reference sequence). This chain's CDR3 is CASSLGQGLDTIYF. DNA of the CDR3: TGTGCCAGCAGCCTGGGACAGGGGCTAGACACCATATATTTT.

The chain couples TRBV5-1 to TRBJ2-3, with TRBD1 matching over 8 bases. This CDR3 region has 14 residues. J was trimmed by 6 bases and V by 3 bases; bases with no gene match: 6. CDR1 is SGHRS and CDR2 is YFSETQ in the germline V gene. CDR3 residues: CASSSGQGVDTQYF. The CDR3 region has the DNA TGCGCCAGCAGCTCCGGACAGGGCGTGGATACGCAGTATTTT.

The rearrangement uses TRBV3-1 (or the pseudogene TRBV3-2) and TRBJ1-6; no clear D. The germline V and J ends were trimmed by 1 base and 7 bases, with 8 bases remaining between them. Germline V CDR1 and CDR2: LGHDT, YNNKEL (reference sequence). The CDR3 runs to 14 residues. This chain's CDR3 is CASSQAQRNSPLHF. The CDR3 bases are TGTGCCAGCAGCCAAGCTCAGCGAAATTCACCCCTCCACTTT.

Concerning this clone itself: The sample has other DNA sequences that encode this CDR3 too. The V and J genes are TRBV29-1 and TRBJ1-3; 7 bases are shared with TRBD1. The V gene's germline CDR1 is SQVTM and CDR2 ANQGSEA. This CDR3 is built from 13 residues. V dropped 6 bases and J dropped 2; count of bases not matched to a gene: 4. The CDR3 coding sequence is TGCAGCGTCGCACAGGGGACTGGAAACACCATATATTTT. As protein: CSVAQGTGNTIYF. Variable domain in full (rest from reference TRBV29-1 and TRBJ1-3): SAVISQKPSRDICQRGTSLTIQCQVDSQVTMMFWYRQQPGQSLTLIATANQGSEATYESGFVIDKFPISRPNLTFSTLTVSNMSPEDSSIYLCSVAQGTGNTIYFGEGSWLTVV.

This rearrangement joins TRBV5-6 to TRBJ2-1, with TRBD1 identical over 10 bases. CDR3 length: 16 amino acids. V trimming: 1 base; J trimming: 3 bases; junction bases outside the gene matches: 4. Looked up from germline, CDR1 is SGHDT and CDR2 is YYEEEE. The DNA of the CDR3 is TGTGCCAGCAGCTTGTCTTGGGACAGGGGCTACAATGAGCAGTTCTTC. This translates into CASSLSWDRGYNEQFF.

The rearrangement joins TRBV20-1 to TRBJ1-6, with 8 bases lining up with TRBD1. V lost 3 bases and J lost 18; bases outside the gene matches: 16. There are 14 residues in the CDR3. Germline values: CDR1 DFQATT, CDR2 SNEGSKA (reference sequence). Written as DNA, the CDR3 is TGCAGTGCTAGTGCCGGGACAGGTTCCGCCGAGGCCCACTTT. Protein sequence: CSASAGTGSAEAHF.

The CDR3 DNA follows: TGTGCCAGCAGTCGACAGGGACATTCACCCCTCCACTTT. Amino acid sequence: CASSRQGHSPLHF. The chain employs TRBV6-5 and TRBJ1-6, with TRBD1 matching 7 bases. V shed 5 bases, J shed 8 bases, and the junction held 3 bases outside the gene matches. Per the germline V gene, CDR1 is MNHEY and CDR2 is SVGAGI. The CDR3 is 13 residues long.

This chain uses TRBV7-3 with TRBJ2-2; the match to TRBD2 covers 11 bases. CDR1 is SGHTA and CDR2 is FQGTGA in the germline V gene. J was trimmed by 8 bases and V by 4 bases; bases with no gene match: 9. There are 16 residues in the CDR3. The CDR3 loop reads CASSSSTSGVMGELFF. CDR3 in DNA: TGTGCCAGCAGCTCGTCGACTAGCGGGGTCATGGGGGAGCTGTTTTTT.

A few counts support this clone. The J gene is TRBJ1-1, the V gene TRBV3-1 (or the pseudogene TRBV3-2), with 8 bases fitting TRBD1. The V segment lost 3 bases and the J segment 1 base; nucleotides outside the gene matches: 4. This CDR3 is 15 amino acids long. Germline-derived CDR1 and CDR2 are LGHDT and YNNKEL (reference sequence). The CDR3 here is CASSHSDRANTEAFF. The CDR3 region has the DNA TGTGCCAGCAGCCACTCGGACAGGGCGAACACTGAAGCTTTCTTT.

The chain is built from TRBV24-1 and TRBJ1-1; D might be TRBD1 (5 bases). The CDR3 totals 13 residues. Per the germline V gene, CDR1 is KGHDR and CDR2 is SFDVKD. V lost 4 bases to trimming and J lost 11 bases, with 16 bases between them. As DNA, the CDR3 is TGTGCCACCAGTGAGGACAATGGGGCGCGGGCTTTCTTT. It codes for CATSEDNGARAFF.

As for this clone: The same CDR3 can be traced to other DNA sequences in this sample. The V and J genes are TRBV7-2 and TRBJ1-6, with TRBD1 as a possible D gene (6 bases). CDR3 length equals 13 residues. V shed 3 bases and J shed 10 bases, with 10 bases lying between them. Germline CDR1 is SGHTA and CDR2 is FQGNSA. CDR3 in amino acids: CASSFSGESPLHF. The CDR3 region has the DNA TGTGCCAGCAGCTTCTCAGGGGAATCACCCCTCCACTTT.